The clone carrying this T cell receptor beta chain was observed many times. The data are from a study of human T cells and chemical hapten exposure. Study background: Skin on the upper inner arm, roughly 2 cm by roughly 2 cm in size, was sensitized with 2% DPC. Upper-back patches of 0.01% DPC were read at 6 days.

The time point here: patch test 3, about 24 weeks after DPC sensitization. As to treatment: therapeutic diphenylcyclopropenone sensitization with weekly scalp DPC. Extraction yielded total RNA from whole blood (unfractionated). Germline V gives CDR1 MGHRA, CDR2 YSYEKL. J was trimmed by 2 bases and V by 4 bases; bases with no gene match: 6. The CDR3 contains 15 residues. In the authors' workflow: The median was approximately 89,000 TCRs per sample, ranging roughly 20,000 to 750,000. TCRdb itself ran the RACE reads through MiXCR, one entry per CDR3 protein. The V and J calls, along with clone size, are taken from TCRdb and not from the paper's own processing. The sample records 50,000 to 65,000 distinct CDR3 sequences, roughly 9.5% being singletons.

The chain uses TRBV4-1 and TRBJ2-3; 7 bases fit TRBD2. The sequenced sample was whole blood, obtained in connection with sensitization to the hapten diphenylcyclopropenone (DPC). This TCR was recovered from a woman in her thirties or forties with alopecia areata. Some clones in this sample may be carry-over from other donors' samples. CDR3 sequence reads: CASSLRDYYTDTQYF. CDR3 nucleotide sequence: TGCGCCAGCAGCCTCCGGGACTACTACACAGATACGCAGTATTTT.